A selection of T cell receptor beta chains follows, all from one sample in a study of CD8+CD57+ T cells in acquired aplastic anemia. Each CDR3 protein gets one entry after TCRdb re-called the reads with MiXCR. Among around 180,000 distinct CDR3 sequences listed, 64% were seen once. Sequencing was carried out using sorted CD4+, CD8+, or CD8+CD57+ T cells (not recorded which) from PBMCs. The receptors come from a human donor with severe aplastic anemia or a healthy control (not recorded which). CDR3s include the opening cysteine and the closing phenylalanine or tryptophan. A D gene is named only where the DNA matches it firmly.

V gene	D gene	J gene	CDR3 protein
TRBV29-1	.	TRBJ2-7	CSLGGASYEQYF
TRBV7-9	TRBD1	TRBJ1-2	CASGQGGYGYTF
TRBV6-5	TRBD1	TRBJ1-2	CASSLGQGPEGYGYTF
TRBV6-4	.	TRBJ2-1	CASSETPYSYNEQFF
TRBV10-3	.	TRBJ2-1	CAISDAGTYNEQFF
TRBV7-8	.	TRBJ1-3	CASSRSGRGSGNTIYF
TRBV7-9	TRBD1	TRBJ1-6	CASSFDRDRGRPLHF
TRBV24-1	.	TRBJ1-1	CATPPPTTEAFF
TRBV10-2	TRBD1	TRBJ1-2	CASSERRGREGYTF
TRBV2	.	TRBJ2-7	CASSEEWGEQYF
TRBV20-1	TRBD2	TRBJ2-7	CSASGLAGSSYEQYF
TRBV7-7	.	TRBJ2-3	CASSLGLEDTDTQYF
TRBV5-8	.	TRBJ1-5	CASSFEGTEQPQHF
TRBV7-3	.	TRBJ2-7	CSSSLALSEQYF
TRBV2	TRBD1	TRBJ2-1	CASDRVIGNEQFF
TRBV5-4	TRBD1	TRBJ2-3	CASSFGDRVIDTQYF
TRBV15	.	TRBJ2-7	CATSRDPEYEQYF
TRBV29-1	TRBD1	TRBJ1-2	CSVAQGGLYGYTF
TRBV25-1	.	.	CASSAVYEQYF
TRBV7-8	TRBD2	TRBJ2-1	CASSFSGGIDNEQFF
TRBV29-1	.	TRBJ2-1	CSVDIHEQFF